The clone carrying this TCR beta chain has more than one count but fewer than ten. Trimming removed 3 bases at V and 7 bases at J, with 6 bases between. The V gene's germline CDR1 is MDHEN and CDR2 SYDVKM. This CDR3 is 12 amino acids long. These data originate in a study of blood T cells in healthy people across ages. The authors ran a second PCR of about 7 to 11 cycles using a sample-barcoded 5' primer and a J-beta primer mix. TCRdb reprocessed the 5' RACE reads via MiXCR and lists one record per CDR3 protein. The data contain around 1,100,000 distinct CDR3 sequences, 35% to 45% of them singletons. The source is a man in his late teens or twenties in good health. This chain uses TRBV28 with TRBJ2-2; D is unclear. The sample was blood. CDR3 bases: TGTGCCAGCAGTTTGGGTCACGGGGAGCTGTTTTTT. This gives the protein CASSLGHGELFF.